These T cell receptor beta chains were read from a single sample in a study of cytomegalovirus exposure and HLA in healthy donors. Only in-frame clones appear in the TCRdb table, and some are missing; sequencing was by immunoSEQ multiplex PCR. Among roughly 100,000 clones, over 70% were seen once, and the ten largest hold roughly 3%. The material sequenced was PBMCs. These receptor sequences come from a female donor in good health and CMV-seronegative. Both conserved end residues are part of each CDR3. Fields, in order: V gene, J gene, CDR3 protein.

V: TRBV6-1; J: TRBJ1-2; CDR3: CASSERGGSGYGYTF
V: TRBV5-1; J: TRBJ2-1; CDR3: CASSLGLSYNEQFF
V: TRBV5-4; J: TRBJ1-1; CDR3: CASSWGQHYTEAFF
V: TRBV5-1; J: TRBJ2-2; CDR3: CASSPRDTGELFF
V: TRBV5-5; J: TRBJ2-4; CDR3: CASSLAGGRWDIQYF
V: TRBV7-2; J: TRBJ2-1; CDR3: CASSLDQGPYNEQFF
V: TRBV7-8; J: TRBJ2-7; CDR3: CASSYRDREGEQYF
V: TRBV7-9; J: TRBJ2-3; CDR3: CASGQGNTDTQYF
V: TRBV7-7; J: TRBJ2-2; CDR3: CASSLTGATGELFF
V: TRBV5-1; J: TRBJ1-1; CDR3: CASSHGTKQTEAFF
V: TRBV2; J: TRBJ2-7; CDR3: CASIGGGGASGRGEYF
V: TRBV4-2; J: TRBJ2-2; CDR3: CASSQEGEAGELFF
V: TRBV7-8; J: TRBJ2-7; CDR3: CASSLPGGYYEQYF
V: TRBV5-1; J: TRBJ2-3; CDR3: CASTSLAGNPTDTQYF
V: TRBV30; J: TRBJ2-2; CDR3: CAWRNDRAGTGELFF
V: TRBV13; J: TRBJ2-1; CDR3: CASSPLTGAHNEQFF
V: TRBV6-5; J: TRBJ1-6; CDR3: CASRRYNSPLHF
V: TRBV5-4; J: TRBJ1-2; CDR3: CASSLGGNYGYTF
V: TRBV7-9; J: TRBJ2-3; CDR3: CASSLGGSGTDTQYF
V: TRBV11-2; J: TRBJ2-3; CDR3: CASSSPLRRSTPDTQYF
V: TRBV28; J: TRBJ2-2; CDR3: CASSRTVNAGELFF
V: TRBV4-1; J: TRBJ1-1; CDR3: CASSQPDRENTEAFF
V: TRBV10-1; J: TRBJ2-4; CDR3: CASSESGLAGGPAKNIQYF
V: TRBV18; J: TRBJ1-4; CDR3: CASSPRGGEKEKLFF
V: TRBV5-1; J: TRBJ2-1; CDR3: CASSPLGGESYNEQFF
V: TRBV6-5; J: TRBJ2-7; CDR3: CASGRDRDEQYF
V: TRBV6-1; J: TRBJ1-1; CDR3: CASSERPSSNTEAFF
V: TRBV7-8; J: TRBJ2-3; CDR3: CASSLGLASDTQYF
V: TRBV6-1; J: TRBJ2-3; CDR3: CASSELAGGAAGDTQYF
V: TRBV29-1; J: TRBJ2-3; CDR3: CSGQGLAGVGTQYF
V: TRBV5-5; J: TRBJ2-3; CDR3: CASSLVRELTSVVSDTQYF
V: TRBV7-9; J: TRBJ1-5; CDR3: CASSTGGQPQHF
V: TRBV30; J: TRBJ1-5; CDR3: CAWSVGVGRNQPQHF
V: TRBV18; J: TRBJ1-2; CDR3: CASSPPSGREGSAFRGYTF
V: TRBV5-1; J: TRBJ1-3; CDR3: CASSLEGGAGNTIYF
V: TRBV30; J: TRBJ1-1; CDR3: CAWSPPGQGRAFF
V: TRBV15; J: TRBJ1-1; CDR3: CATSSRDKSFTDTEAFF
V: TRBV6-1; J: TRBJ2-3; CDR3: CASSEAWPQPTDTQYF
V: TRBV18; J: TRBJ2-1; CDR3: CASSPGSGGKQFF
V: TRBV10-3; J: TRBJ2-1; CDR3: CAISEAGTSGAHAYNEQFF
V: TRBV7-6; J: TRBJ2-1; CDR3: CASRSPAEGNEQFF
V: TRBV7-9; J: TRBJ2-2; CDR3: CASGLYGTQAGELFF
V: TRBV7-9; J: TRBJ2-2; CDR3: CASSLGGGANTGELFF
V: TRBV4-2; J: TRBJ2-2; CDR3: CASSQDGGKDGELFF
V: TRBV7-2; J: TRBJ2-1; CDR3: CASSPVGRSEQFF
V: TRBV9; J: TRBJ2-7; CDR3: CASSPGQWPSYEQYF
V: TRBV6-1; J: TRBJ1-3; CDR3: CASSETDYSGNTIYF
V: TRBV5-5; J: TRBJ2-3; CDR3: CASSLVGSWDTQYF
V: TRBV7-9; J: TRBJ1-1; CDR3: CASSTTSPEVAANTEAFF
V: TRBV7-2; J: TRBJ2-7; CDR3: CASSSKGAGEQYF
V: TRBV5-4; J: TRBJ2-1; CDR3: CASSFPSRVTDEQFF
V: TRBV27; J: TRBJ1-5; CDR3: CASSLSGQSNQPQHF
V: TRBV5-5; J: TRBJ1-2; CDR3: CASSSDSYGYTF
V: TRBV7-8; J: TRBJ2-1; CDR3: CASSLGLRYNEQFF
V: TRBV27; J: TRBJ2-1; CDR3: CASSSQEGGLPSRAFF
V: TRBV13; J: TRBJ2-7; CDR3: CASSSRRAGGYEQYF
V: TRBV7-2; J: TRBJ2-4; CDR3: CASSLKLAGVNIQYF
V: TRBV29-1; J: TRBJ2-1; CDR3: CSVEGGESSYNEQFF
V: TRBV9; J: TRBJ2-2; CDR3: CASSVPLGGADTGELFF
V: TRBV7-8; J: TRBJ2-5; CDR3: CASSLGLAGGLETQYF